This T cell receptor beta chain was sequenced during a study of T cell repertoires in cytomegalovirus infection. The wider study: Used in the study were CMV epitopes, some recently identified and HLA-C-restricted, others well-studied and HLA-B-restricted. Evidence of both CMV infection and a matching HLA type came from public TCR beta signatures.

Regarding this clonotype: What it binds is unknown.

Deletions cut 7 bases from V and 3 bases from J, with 9 bases between. The CDR3 has 12 residues. Germline V CDR1 and CDR2: SGHTA, FQGNSA. TCRdb passed the reads through MiXCR, listing each CDR3 protein once. The top ten clones hold roughly 12% of a sample with about a million distinct CDR3 sequences, roughly a third of them seen once. Study-level points and caveats: Predominance within the ex vivo response was attributable to HLA-C-restricted CMV-specific TCR beta clonotypes.

The source is a human donor in good health (CMV status not recorded). Some clones in this sample may be carry-over from other donors' samples. J is TRBJ1-2 and V is TRBV7-2; D ambiguous. The material sequenced was cultured CD8+ T cells from PBMCs, taken from culture after CMV antigen stimulation. CDR3 bases: TGTGCCAGCATTTTTCCACACTATGGCTACACCTTC. Translation: CASIFPHYGYTF. Based on the CDR3 plus reference TRBV7-2 and TRBJ1-2, the full variable domain is GAGVSQSPSNKVTEKGKDVELRCDPISGHTALYWYRQSLGQGLEFLIYFQGNSAPDKSGLPSDRFSAERTGGSVSTLTIQRTQQEDSAVYLCASIFPHYGYTFGSGTRLTVV.